One and the same sample provided the 14 T cell receptor beta chains below, sequenced in a study of type 1 regulatory T cells. These TCRs are of unknown antigen specificity. TCRdb fed the reads into MiXCR, producing one record per CDR3 protein. The sample carries around 65,000 distinct CDR3 sequences, nearly 50% recorded once. Sequencing input: cultured non-Tr1 T cells, either the whole culture or a sorted T cell fraction (not recorded which). The receptors shown here come from a human donor in good health.

This clonotype has a handful of counts. The chain links TRBV30 to TRBJ2-7, with 10 bases aligning to TRBD1. The V and J ends lost 5 bases and 7 bases, in that order; junction bases with no gene match: 5. Germline CDR1 GTSNPN, CDR2 SVGIG (reference sequence). CDR3 size: 12 residues. The CDR3, as DNA: TGTGCCTGGGGGACAGGGGTCGGGGAGCAGTACTTC. Encoded protein: CAWGTGVGEQYF.

The J gene is TRBJ2-7, the V gene TRBV20-1; D gene ambiguous. Trimming removed 6 bases at V and 2 bases at J, with 17 bases between. Germline lookup yields CDR1 DFQATT and CDR2 SNEGSKA (reference sequence). The CDR3 covers 14 residues. CDR3 residues: CSALRPQATYEQYF. The CDR3 region has the DNA TGCAGTGCGCTACGCCCCCAGGCCACCTACGAGCAGTACTTC.

The chain carries TRBV6-6 and TRBJ2-7; unclear D gene. The ends were cut back, 5 bases at V and 2 bases at J, with 7 bases in the middle. The CDR3 consists of 12 residues. The germline CDR1 and CDR2 sequences are MNHNY and SVGAGI (reference sequence). The CDR3 is CASSPGPYEQYF. CDR3 coding DNA: TGTGCCAGCAGTCCCGGCCCCTACGAGCAGTACTTC.

V gene TRBV6-5 combines with J gene TRBJ1-2; D is ambiguous. Trimming took 6 bases from V and 6 from J, leaving 14 bases between them. The CDR3 contains 13 residues. Germline V gene data show CDR1 as MNHEY and CDR2 as SVGAGI. The CDR3 protein is CASRDSGNHGYTF. The DNA for the CDR3 is TGTGCCAGCAGGGATTCCGGGAATCATGGCTACACCTTC.

This rearrangement joins TRBV18 to TRBJ1-5, with D maybe TRBD1 (5 bases). The CDR3 is made up of 14 amino acids. Trimming left V 4 bases short and J 5 bases short, with 12 bases between. The germline V gene has CDR1 KGHSH and CDR2 LQKENI. DNA of the CDR3: TGTGCCAGCTCACAGGGACCTGGGGATCAGCCCCAGCATTTT. It translates to CASSQGPGDQPQHF.

The genes are TRBV28 and TRBJ2-1; TRBD2 matches 8 bases. This CDR3 contains 14 residues. Trimming took 6 bases from V and 0 from J; bases not matched to a gene: 1. CDR1 is MDHEN, CDR2 SYDVKM, per germline. CDR3 amino acids: CASRSGSSYNEQFF. The DNA of the CDR3 is TGTGCCAGCAGAAGCGGGAGCTCCTACAATGAGCAGTTCTTC.

This clonotype is medium-sized. J is TRBJ1-2 and V is TRBV12-3 or TRBV12-4, with 7 bases fitting TRBD1. V shed 6 bases and J 9 bases; nucleotides not matched to a gene: 10. CDR3 length equals 13 residues. The CDR3 DNA reads TGTGCCAGCAGCCCGAGGGACAGACCCCGCTACACCTTC. It translates to CASSPRDRPRYTF.

The chain's CDR3 is CATGTGLEKLFF. In nucleotides, the CDR3 is TGTGCCACCGGGACAGGTCTAGAAAAACTGTTTTTT. The chain carries TRBV6-6 and TRBJ1-4; 8 nucleotides agree with TRBD1. The CDR3 has 12 residues. V was clipped by 10 bases and J by 8 bases; unmatched bases: 6. The germline CDR1 and CDR2 sequences are MNHNY and SVGAGI (reference sequence).

This chain connects TRBV6-1 to TRBJ1-1; 11 nucleotides match TRBD1. Losses at the gene ends were 7 bases for V and 6 bases for J; bases not matched to a gene: 7. The CDR3 sequence is 14 residues long. CDR1 is MNHNS, CDR2 SASEGT, per germline. CDR3 protein: CASIRGQGESEAFF. The CDR3 DNA is TGTGCCAGCATTCGGGGACAGGGGGAATCTGAAGCTTTCTTT.

V usage is TRBV12-3 or TRBV12-4 and J usage is TRBJ2-7; no clear D gene. The length of the CDR3 is 13 residues. V lost 6 bases and J lost 4, with 13 bases in between. CDR3 in DNA: TGTGCCAGCAGCCTCCAGATACGGTACGAGCAGTACTTC. This encodes CASSLQIRYEQYF.

This clonotype was picked up a small number of times. This chain uses TRBV20-1 with TRBJ2-7, with no clear D. This CDR3 region has 11 residues. Germline CDR1 is DFQATT and CDR2 is SNEGSKA (reference sequence). V lost 4 bases to trimming and J lost 11 bases, with 15 bases between them. CDR3 in DNA: TGCAGTGCTAAGGTGGGTGGACGGGAGTACTTC. Residues: CSAKVGGREYF.

The chain has TRBV29-1 and TRBJ2-5; 8 nucleotides line up with TRBD2. Germline-derived CDR1 and CDR2 are SQVTM and ANQGSEA. The CDR3 is made up of 13 amino acids. V lost 8 bases, J lost 5 bases, and 10 bases stayed unmatched. The CDR3 DNA reads TGCAGCCCGGGGGGGGGGCGGCGGGAGACCCAGTACTTC. Its translation is CSPGGGRRETQYF.

This clonotype was observed a single time. This chain connects TRBV10-3 to TRBJ2-1; 10 bases agree with TRBD1. The ends lost 1 base at V and 6 bases at J; junction bases unmatched: 3. This CDR3 contains 15 residues. CDR1 is ENHRY and CDR2 is SYGVKD in the germline V gene. Here the CDR3 DNA reads TGTGCCATCAGTGAGTTTGGACAGGGGGGCAATGAGCAGTTCTTC. It specifies CAISEFGQGGNEQFF.

The genes are TRBV7-2 and TRBJ2-7, with 11 bases that match TRBD2. The CDR3 sequence is 16 residues long. Losses at the gene ends were 7 bases for V and 2 bases for J; bases not matched to a gene: 10. Germline lookup yields CDR1 SGHTA and CDR2 FQGNSA. The CDR3 DNA reads as TGTGCCAGCATCCTTCAGCCGGGACTAGCGGCCTACGAGCAGTACTTC. Amino acids: CASILQPGLAAYEQYF.